These 24 T cell receptor beta chains came from one sample sequenced in a study of T cells and copy number aberrations in small-cell lung cancer. Measured with immunoSEQ multiplex PCR; TCRdb has only the in-frame clones, and not every one. The data hold several thousand clones, with roughly four fifths observed a single time. The specimen was normal tissue next to the tumor. The source is a woman in her forties or fifties with small cell lung cancer.

The chain recombines TRBV2 with TRBJ2-1; D gene unclear. Germline loops: CDR1 SNHLY, CDR2 FYNNEI. The CDR3 has 15 residues. The V gene lost 5 bases and the J gene lost 0 bases, with 11 bases spanning the gap. CDR3 sequence reads: CASSSRANSYNEQFF. Here the CDR3 DNA reads TGTGCCAGCAGTTCTAGGGCGAACTCCTACAATGAGCAGTTCTTC.

This sequence joins TRBV4-1 and TRBJ2-7, with 7 bases matching TRBD1. Germline CDR1 is MGHRA and CDR2 is YSYEKL. CDR3 length equals 15 residues. The junction had 2 bases not matched to a gene; V was cut back by 0 bases and J by 0 bases. CDR3 nucleotide sequence: TGCGCCAGCAGCCAAGATCCAGGGGGCTCCTACGAGCAGTACTTC. Protein sequence: CASSQDPGGSYEQYF.

The chain carries TRBV29-1 and TRBJ1-2; TRBD1 matches at 7 bases. Germline CDR1 is SQVTM and CDR2 is ANQGSEA. The junction had 6 bases not matched to a gene; V was cut back by 7 bases and J by 7 bases. CDR3 size: 11 residues. The CDR3 DNA reads as TGCAGCGCCCAAACAGGGGTTGGCTACACCTTC. The encoded protein is CSAQTGVGYTF.

The chain links TRBV6-1 to TRBJ1-2; tentatively, D is TRBD1 (6 bases). Germline V gene lookup returns CDR1 MNHNS and CDR2 SASEGT. V shed 6 bases and J shed 8 bases, with 16 bases lying between them. The CDR3 is 13 residues long. The CDR3 sequence is CASRTDSWGGYTF. The CDR3 DNA sequence: TGTGCCAGCAGGACGGACAGCTGGGGGGGCTACACCTTC.

This clone was seen only a few times. The CDR3 DNA reads as TGTGCCAGCAGCTTGGAATTCGGCAGGGGCTATGGCTACACCTTC. Amino acid sequence: CASSLEFGRGYGYTF. The chain uses TRBV5-6 and TRBJ1-2; tentatively, D is TRBD1 (6 bases). The germline V gene has CDR1 SGHDT and CDR2 YYEEEE. Trimming left V 0 bases short and J 4 bases short, with 13 bases between. The CDR3 is 15 amino acids. Full variable domain (rest looked up from reference TRBV5-6 and TRBJ1-2): DAGVTQSPTHLIKTRGQQVTLRCSPKSGHDTVSWYQQALGQGPQFIFQYYEEEERQRGNFPDRFSGHQFPNYSSELNVNALLLGDSALYLCASSLEFGRGYGYTFGSGTRLTVV.

The V and J genes are TRBV5-1 and TRBJ1-1; D remains unclear. The CDR3 length is 13 residues. V was shortened by 5 bases and J by 0 bases, with 8 bases between the two germline ends. Germline CDR1 SGHRS, CDR2 YFSETQ. CDR3 loop: CASSRSMNTEAFF. CDR3 in DNA: TGCGCCAGCAGTAGATCGATGAACACTGAAGCTTTCTTT.

With regard to this clone: Other DNA sequences within the sample encode an identical CDR3. V and J are TRBV30 and TRBJ1-1, with D unresolved. The CDR3 consists of 12 residues. Trimming removed 1 base from V and 0 bases from J, with 3 bases in between. Germline CDR1 reads GTSNPN; CDR2 reads SVGIG (reference sequence). The CDR3 loop is CAWSGLNTEAFF. The CDR3, as DNA: TGTGCCTGGAGTGGACTGAACACTGAAGCTTTCTTT.

Note on this clone: The same CDR3 also results from other DNA sequences found in this sample. The rearrangement uses TRBV6-1 and TRBJ1-1, with unresolved D. The CDR3 runs 12 residues. The germline gives CDR1 MNHNS, CDR2 SASEGT. Trimming cost V 0 bases and J 9 bases, with 8 bases left between them. CDR3 DNA: TGTGCCAGCAGTGAAGCCTGGCCCCAAGCTTTCTTT. Residues: CASSEAWPQAFF.

The V gene is TRBV19, the J gene TRBJ1-1; possible D gene TRBD1, 6 bases. The V gene lost 3 bases and the J gene lost 11 bases, with 16 bases spanning the gap. Germline CDR1 reads LNHDA; CDR2 reads SQIVND (reference sequence). The CDR3 has 13 residues. The CDR3 reads CASSMRDIKTAFF. Here the CDR3 DNA reads TGTGCCAGTAGTATGAGGGACATAAAAACGGCTTTCTTT.

Here the CDR3 reads CASRDRATGELFF. CDR3 bases: TGCGCCAGCAGAGACAGGGCGACCGGGGAGCTGTTTTTT. This sequence joins TRBV10-1 and TRBJ2-2, with TRBD1 matching 7 bases. There are 13 residues in the CDR3. Unmatched junction bases numbered 3, after V lost 6 bases and J lost 5 bases. Germline values: CDR1 WNHNN, CDR2 SYGVQD (reference sequence).

The chain employs TRBV9 and TRBJ2-7; 10 positions agree with TRBD2. CDR1 SGDLS and CDR2 YYNGEE come from the germline V gene. Germline trimming cut 3 bases from V and 2 bases from J; bases unmatched to any gene: 8. This CDR3 contains 16 residues. The CDR3 loop reads CASSADGLAAAYEQYF. CDR3 bases: TGTGCCAGCAGCGCCGACGGACTAGCGGCTGCCTACGAGCAGTACTTC.

The chain couples TRBV6-4 to TRBJ1-4; tentatively, D is TRBD1 (6 bases). Germline V lookup: CDR1 MRHNA, CDR2 SNTAGT. This CDR3 spans 16 amino acids. V was cut by 4 bases and J by 2 bases, with 14 bases left in between. The CDR3 bases are TGTGCCAGCAGTGGCCAGGAGGGGGTCACTAATGAAAAACTGTTTTTT. Its protein is CASSGQEGVTNEKLFF.

CDR3 protein: CSVVTGNTIYF. CDR3 bases: TGCAGCGTCGTGACAGGAAACACCATATATTTT. The rearrangement links TRBV29-1 to TRBJ1-3; D remains ambiguous. The CDR3 loop spans 11 amino acids. V shed 6 bases and J shed 4 bases, with 7 bases lying between them. Germline values: CDR1 SQVTM, CDR2 ANQGSEA.

V gene TRBV10-1 combines with J gene TRBJ2-3; 7 positions match TRBD2. The CDR3 consists of 15 residues. Germline CDR1 WNHNN, CDR2 SYGVQD (reference sequence). Trimming at V came to 5 bases and at J to 3 bases, leaving 8 bases not matched to a gene. CDR3: CASSSGTRLTDTQYF. The CDR3 DNA reads as TGCGCCAGCAGTAGCGGGACCCGGCTGACAGATACGCAGTATTTT.

V is TRBV28 and J is TRBJ2-7, with D hard to call. Deletions cut 6 bases from V and 2 bases from J, with 14 bases between. CDR3 length equals 14 residues. Germline CDR1 and CDR2: MDHEN and SYDVKM. CDR3 amino acids: CASRPQDLTYEQYF. CDR3 DNA sequence: TGTGCCAGCAGACCACAAGACCTTACCTACGAGCAGTACTTC.

The chain links TRBV7-8 to TRBJ2-1; D is ambiguous. The CDR3 has 14 residues. Trimming pared 11 bases from V and 8 bases from J, leaving 22 bases between. CDR1 is SGHVS, CDR2 FQNEAQ, per germline. For the CDR3, the DNA is TGTGCCGGCCTTTTGTGGGATGGTCGGGATGAGCAGTTCTTC. This translates into CAGLLWDGRDEQFF.

The rearrangement joins TRBV4-3 to TRBJ1-3; D uncertain. This CDR3 comprises 17 residues. With 2 bases removed from V and 0 bases from J, the gap between germline ends came to 14 bases. Germline CDR1 LGHNA, CDR2 YSLEER. CDR3 sequence: CASSQSEITRSGNTIYF. CDR3 sequence (DNA): TGCGCCAGCAGCCAATCGGAGATAACCCGCTCTGGAAACACCATATATTTT.

A single count supports this clone. The J gene is TRBJ1-2, the V gene TRBV11-2; 7 bases agree with TRBD1. The germline V gene encodes CDR1 SGHAT and CDR2 FQNNGV. V lost 5 bases, J lost 4 bases, and 7 bases stayed unmatched. The CDR3 is 14 residues long. The CDR3 bases are TGTGCCAGCAGCCCATCAGGGGGACTCTATGGCTACACCTTC. As protein: CASSPSGGLYGYTF.

In this sample, this clone turned up once. The chain couples TRBV9 to TRBJ2-2; TRBD2 might be the D (5 bases). V lost 0 bases to trimming and J lost 6 bases, with 9 bases between them. The CDR3 loop spans 14 amino acids. The germline V gene encodes CDR1 SGDLS and CDR2 YYNGEE. The CDR3 coding sequence is TGTGCCAGCAGCGTAGTAAGCGGTCCCGGGGAGCTGTTTTTT. Translation: CASSVVSGPGELFF. The full variable domain, in which reference TRBV9 and TRBJ2-2 provide the parts outside the CDR3, is DSGVTQTPKHLITATGQRVTLRCSPRSGDLSVYWYQQSLDQGLQFLIQYYNGEERAKGNILERFSAQQFPDLHSELNLSSLELGDSALYFCASSVVSGPGELFFGEGSRLTVL.

There are a few counts of this clone. The J gene is TRBJ1-3, the V gene TRBV7-3; a possible D gene is TRBD1 (6 bases). CDR1 and CDR2 from the germline V gene are SGHTA and FQGTGA. The CDR3 spans 15 residues. V gave up 2 bases and J gave up 2 bases, with 10 bases separating them. This CDR3 is CASSLQGTTGNTIYF. Written as DNA, the CDR3 is TGTGCCAGCAGCTTACAGGGGACAACTGGAAACACCATATATTTT.

The chain uses TRBV7-9 and TRBJ1-4, with D maybe TRBD1 (6 bases). The germline gives CDR1 SEHNR, CDR2 FQNEAQ (reference sequence). Trimming shortened V by 1 base and J by 8 bases, and 8 bases separated the two germline ends. The CDR3 loop spans 13 amino acids. The CDR3 region has the DNA TGTGCCAGCAGCTTAGATCAGGGGGAAAAACTGTTTTTT. This sequence encodes CASSLDQGEKLFF.

This clone was counted between two and nine times. The genes are TRBV11-2 and TRBJ2-7, with 7 bases matching TRBD2. The V segment lost 3 bases and the J segment 3 bases; nucleotides outside the gene matches: 5. Looked up from germline, CDR1 is SGHAT and CDR2 is FQNNGV. CDR3 size: 14 residues. The CDR3 DNA sequence: TGTGCCAGCAGCTTTGGCGGGAGTGTCTACGAGCAGTACTTC. Translation: CASSFGGSVYEQYF.

This chain connects TRBV20-1 to TRBJ2-1; no clear D gene. Germline V gene data show CDR1 as DFQATT and CDR2 as SNEGSKA (reference sequence). V was cut by 0 bases and J by 15 bases, with 12 bases left in between. The CDR3 runs 11 residues. Here the CDR3 DNA reads TGCAGTGCTAGAGATCCCGATAGGCCGTTCTTC. Protein sequence: CSARDPDRPFF.

The rearrangement links TRBV2 to TRBJ1-3; possible D gene TRBD1, 5 bases. V was clipped by 5 bases and J by 0 bases, with 8 bases between them. This CDR3 has 14 residues. Looked up from germline, CDR1 is SNHLY and CDR2 is FYNNEI. CDR3 in DNA: TGTGCCAGCAGTCCAGGGAGCTCTGGAAACACCATATATTTT. Its protein product is CASSPGSSGNTIYF. The variable domain in full, completed from reference TRBV2 and TRBJ1-3, reads EPEVTQTPSHQVTQMGQEVILRCVPISNHLYFYWYRQILGQKVEFLVSFYNNEISEKSEIFDDQFSVERPDGSNFTLKIRSTKLEDSAMYFCASSPGSSGNTIYFGEGSWLTVV.